The text below deals with one T cell receptor (beta chain). These data are taken from a study of blood T cell repertoires in COVID-19. Authors' analysis steps: How many nucleated cells were present was estimated from reference gene primer amplification. Profiled with immunoSEQ multiplex PCR; TCRdb holds only in-frame clones, not every one. V and J calls and clone size follow that table, whereas D and trimming were derived from the DNA. The sample lists about 220,000 clones, around 85% occurring once. V trimming: 4 bases; J trimming: 8 bases; junction bases outside the gene matches: 9. CDR1 is SNHLY and CDR2 is FYNNEI in the germline V gene. This CDR3 spans 15 amino acids.

The sequence derives from a woman in her seventies with COVID-19, enrolled during active disease. Sequenced input: peripheral blood. The chain uses TRBV2 and TRBJ1-4, with TRBD1 matching 8 bases. This chain's CDR3 is CASSAAGTGREKLFF. CDR3 DNA sequence: TGTGCCAGCAGTGCAGCCGGGACAGGCCGAGAAAAACTGTTTTTT.